The sequence of this T cell receptor (beta chain) was determined in a study of B cell selection in AIRE deficiency. General observations from the study: AIRE-deficient Tconv and Treg repertoires matched healthy donors in TCRBV, CDR3 length, diversity. Approximately 33% of healthy-shared Treg TCRbeta sequences appeared in patient Tconv cells. Shared Treg sequences had shorter CDR3s, biased toward rearrangements with few non-templated insertions.

Methods used by the authors: Pooled conventional T cells gave approximately 100,000 patient and around 130,000 donor TCRbeta sequences. TCRdb's copy holds only in-frame clones and misses some; the assay was immunoSEQ multiplex PCR. D and trimming were read from the DNA, whereas the V and J calls and clone size are those reported in that table. Here the sample spans 23,000 or so clones, nearly 97% being singletons. The sorted conventional CD4 T cells were gated as CD4+CD127+. Concerning this clone: What it binds is unknown.

The sequencing input was CD4+CD127+ conventional T cells sorted from PBMCs. The TCR originated in a human donor in good health.

The CDR3 loop reads CASKGQASYEQYF. CDR3 coding DNA: TGTGCCAGCAAGGGACAGGCCTCCTACGAGCAGTACTTC. The chain recombines TRBV6-6 with TRBJ2-7, with 8 nucleotides matching TRBD1. V lost 7 bases and J lost 0; bases outside the gene matches: 2. CDR1 is MNHNY and CDR2 is SVGAGI in the germline V gene (reference sequence). CDR3 length: 13 residues.